Reported below is one TCR beta chain. The antigen remains unidentified. This entry belongs to a study of T cells after yellow fever vaccination. Study context: It was SMART-Seq v4 Ultra Low Input that prepared the fractions with low cell numbers.

The study's findings and limits: Overall, a small share of clonotypes was seen in both CD4 and CD8 compartments.

V dropped 6 bases and J dropped 0 bases, with 11 bases sitting between them. The CDR3 sequence is 14 residues long. The germline V gene has CDR1 KGHSH and CDR2 LQKENI. Generation of TCR cDNA used 5'RACE template switching (which added a universal primer site and UMIs). TCRdb re-derived calls from the 5' RACE reads in MiXCR, one entry per CDR3 protein. The repertoire holds 200,000 to 250,000 distinct CDR3 sequences, with 3% to 3.5% as singletons. The genes are TRBV18 and TRBJ1-1, with a possible D match to TRBD1 (5 bases). The input for sequencing was CD4+ T cells sorted from PBMCs, taken 10 days after the yellow fever booster vaccination. The receptor's source is a man in his late teens or twenties who received the YFV17D yellow fever vaccine. CDR3 in DNA: TGTGCCAGCTCTTACCAGGGAATGAACACTGAAGCTTTCTTT. Amino acids: CASSYQGMNTEAFF.